A selection of T cell receptor beta chains follows, all from one sample in a study of blood T cell repertoires in COVID-19. TCRdb keeps only in-frame clones here, not all; method: immunoSEQ multiplex PCR. There are around 150,000 clones in the sample; approximately 82% occur only once, and about 20% lies in the top ten. Sample: peripheral blood. The source of these receptors is a woman older than 75 with acute or convalescent COVID-19. Each CDR3 is given with its conserved first and last residue. The D gene is left open where the match is weak. Not every row has a clone size; where given, it reads once, few, many or a size class.

V gene,clone size,D gene,J gene,CDR3 protein,CDR3 DNA
TRBV11-2,few,-,TRBJ2-7,CASSLGQVDEQYF,TGTGCCAGCAGCTTAGGACAGGTCGACGAGCAGTACTTC
TRBV3-1/TRBV3-2,-,-,TRBJ1-1,CASSLSGGSNTEAFF,TGTGCCAGCAGCCTAAGCGGGGGCTCGAACACTGAAGCTTTCTTT
TRBV10-2,-,TRBD1,TRBJ1-5,CASSARTGWAQPQHF,TGCGCCAGCAGTGCCCGGACAGGGTGGGCTCAGCCCCAGCATTTT
TRBV3-1/TRBV3-2,-,TRBD2,TRBJ2-5,CASSQGLAGETQYF,TGTGCCAGCAGCCAAGGACTAGCCGGGGAGACCCAGTACTTC
TRBV10-3,-,-,TRBJ1-5,CAISESRGNQPQHF,TGTGCCATCAGTGAGTCGAGAGGGAATCAGCCCCAGCATTTT
TRBV5-4,-,TRBD1,TRBJ1-2,CASSSNRGTPYGYTF,TGTGCCAGCAGCTCGAACAGGGGGACCCCTTATGGCTACACCTTC
TRBV5-5,few,TRBD1,TRBJ1-2,CASSPGQVGHGYTF,TGTGCCAGCAGCCCCGGACAGGTCGGGCATGGCTACACCTTC
TRBV5-1,-,-,TRBJ2-3,CASSSRQVPDTQYF,TGCGCCAGCAGCTCCCGACAGGTCCCGGATACGCAGTATTTT
TRBV6-6,once,-,TRBJ1-4,CASSRGNEKLFF,TGTGCCAGCAGCCGGGGGAATGAAAAACTGTTTTTT
TRBV5-4,-,TRBD1,TRBJ1-1,CASSLATGGRTEAFF,TGTGCCAGCAGCTTGGCTACAGGGGGTCGGACTGAAGCTTTCTTT
TRBV30,-,TRBD1,TRBJ1-1,CAWSVGTGVNTEAFF,TGTGCCTGGAGTGTAGGAACAGGGGTAAACACTGAAGCTTTCTTT
TRBV12-3/TRBV12-4,-,TRBD2,TRBJ2-3,CASSPSGRAQYF,TGTGCCAGCAGCCCCAGCGGGAGAGCGCAGTATTTT
TRBV3-1/TRBV3-2,-,TRBD1,TRBJ1-5,CASSQGTGGDQPQHF,TGTGCCAGCAGCCAGGGGACAGGTGGGGATCAGCCCCAGCATTTT
TRBV7-6,-,TRBD2,TRBJ2-7,CASSRGLAGGIGSYEQYF,TGTGCCAGCAGCCGGGGACTAGCGGGAGGGATCGGTTCCTACGAGCAGTACTTC
TRBV5-4,-,-,TRBJ1-2,CASSLSGGDYGYTF,TGTGCCAGCAGCTTGTCGGGGGGGGACTATGGCTACACCTTC
TRBV2,-,TRBD1,TRBJ1-5,CASSDQGGRQPQHF,TGTGCCAGCAGTGACCAGGGGGGCAGGCAGCCCCAGCATTTT
TRBV3-1/TRBV3-2,once,TRBD2,TRBJ2-1,CASSQVAGYEQFF,TGTGCCAGCAGCCAGGTAGCGGGATATGAGCAGTTCTTC
TRBV4-1,-,-,TRBJ2-2,CASSQAPDSTGELFF,TGCGCCAGCAGCCAAGCTCCGGACAGCACCGGGGAGCTGTTTTTT
TRBV5-1,few,-,TRBJ1-1,CASSQNQGTEAFF,TGCGCCAGCAGCCAGAATCAGGGGACTGAAGCTTTCTTT
TRBV10-3,-,TRBD2,TRBJ2-2,CAISESERTSGSYTGELFF,TGTGCCATCAGTGAGTCTGAAAGGACTAGCGGGAGTTACACCGGGGAGCTGTTTTTT
TRBV10-3,-,TRBD1,TRBJ1-1,CAIRRDRVGTEAFF,TGTGCCATCAGGCGGGACAGGGTGGGCACTGAAGCTTTCTTT
TRBV5-6,-,-,TRBJ1-1,CATFRDTKMNTEAFF,TGTGCCACGTTCCGGGACACGAAAATGAACACTGAAGCTTTCTTT
TRBV2,-,TRBD1,TRBJ2-1,CASSDYRGDYNEQFF,TGTGCCAGCAGTGATTACAGGGGGGATTACAATGAGCAGTTCTTC
TRBV19,-,TRBD1,TRBJ1-1,CASSIGWGQSNTEAFF,TGTGCCAGTAGTATTGGATGGGGACAGTCCAACACTGAAGCTTTCTTT
TRBV29-1,-,TRBD1,TRBJ1-2,CSVESLGQEYYGYTF,TGCAGCGTTGAAAGCCTGGGACAGGAATACTATGGCTACACCTTC
TRBV6-5,-,-,TRBJ2-7,CASSQYAGTLEQYF,TGTGCCAGCAGTCAATACGCGGGGACGCTCGAGCAGTACTTC
TRBV6-2/TRBV6-3,-,-,TRBJ2-1,CASSYSWGQAIGNNEQFF,TGTGCCAGCAGTTACTCTTGGGGGCAGGCCATTGGAAACAATGAGCAGTTCTTC
TRBV5-1,once,-,TRBJ1-1,CASSLLQGSTEAFF,TGCGCCAGCAGCTTATTGCAGGGGTCCACTGAAGCTTTCTTT
TRBV4-1,-,-,TRBJ1-1,CASSQASGLSVMNTEAFF,TGCGCCAGCAGCCAAGCATCTGGCCTCTCAGTCATGAACACTGAAGCTTTCTTT
TRBV28,once,-,TRBJ1-6,CASSFGSESSPLHF,TGTGCCAGCAGTTTTGGGAGTGAGAGTTCACCCCTCCACTTT
TRBV29-1,-,-,TRBJ2-7,CSVGGIRGYEQYF,TGCAGCGTTGGTGGCATAAGGGGCTACGAGCAGTACTTC